This T cell receptor (beta chain) was captured in a study of CD8 T cells in ankylosing spondylitis. Study-level findings and limits: Matched ankylosing spondylitis synovial fluid reportedly contained a significantly enriched population of disease-linked clones. It appeared that ankylosing spondylitis blood was characterized by a TCR beta motif of about eight highly homologous variants.

This CDR3 is built from 15 residues. J was trimmed by 0 bases and V by 5 bases; bases with no gene match: 4. As concerns this clonotype: What it binds is unknown.

It was by quantitative 5'-RACE with molecular barcodes that TCR beta libraries were made. TCRdb ran MiXCR on the 5' RACE reads and lists one entry per CDR3 protein. The repertoire holds 350,000 to 550,000 distinct CDR3 sequences, with about 25% as singletons. The chain links TRBV12-3 or TRBV12-4 to TRBJ2-1; 7 bases are a match to TRBD1. The sample comprised blood, either unsorted or a sorted T cell fraction (not recorded which). This clonotype was sampled from a male donor with ankylosing spondylitis. The chain's CDR3 is CASSRGRSSYNEQFF. The CDR3 nucleotides are TGTGCCAGCAGTAGGGGGCGTAGCTCCTACAATGAGCAGTTCTTC.